One and the same sample provided the 12 T cell receptor beta chains below, sequenced in a study of OX40 agonist ivuxolimab in advanced cancers. Assay used: immunoSEQ multiplex PCR; TCRdb lists only in-frame clones, some missing. The sample consists of some 80,000 clones, about 88% of them appearing once. The sample was CD4+ or CD8+ T cells sorted from blood, taken in a trial of the OX40 agonist ivuxolimab. The receptors originated from an adult with an advanced solid tumor such as melanoma, head and neck, liver or kidney cancer.

This clone has a single count. The chain uses TRBV19 and TRBJ1-5, with D tentatively TRBD1 (6 bases). V gave up 5 bases and J gave up 0 bases, with 14 bases separating them. The CDR3 is 16 amino acids. Germline loops: CDR1 LNHDA, CDR2 SQIVND (reference sequence). This chain's CDR3 is CASSPDSFSSNQPQHF. The CDR3 coding sequence is TGTGCCAGTAGTCCGGACAGCTTCTCTAGCAATCAGCCCCAGCATTTT.

The chain is built from TRBV27 and TRBJ2-1; TRBD1 matches 7 bases. This CDR3 has 15 amino acids. Losses at the gene ends were 1 base for V and 1 base for J; bases not matched to a gene: 1. CDR1 is MNHEY, CDR2 SMNVEV, per germline (reference sequence). The CDR3 DNA reads as TGTGCCAGCAGTTTATTGGGACAGTCCTACAATGAGCAGTTCTTC. This codes for CASSLLGQSYNEQFF.

V gene TRBV7-8 combines with J gene TRBJ2-7; D is possibly TRBD2 (7 bases). V shed 5 bases and J shed 5 bases, with 19 bases lying between them. CDR1 and CDR2 from the germline V gene are SGHVS and FQNEAQ. The CDR3 totals 15 residues. The DNA of the CDR3 is TGTGCCAGCAGCGTTCTGTCAGGGGAGGGGAACGAGCAGTACTTC. It codes for CASSVLSGEGNEQYF.

The CDR3 DNA reads as TGTGCCAGCAGCCAAGAGTTCCGGACTAGCGGGAGAACAGATACGCAGTATTTT. It encodes CASSQEFRTSGRTDTQYF. This chain joins TRBV4-2 and TRBJ2-3; 13 bases align to TRBD2. CDR3 size: 18 residues. The germline CDR1 and CDR2 sequences are LGHNA and YNFKEQ. The V gene end was trimmed by 0 bases and the J gene end by 3 bases; junction bases not matched to a gene: 6.

The chain couples TRBV9 to TRBJ1-1; maybe TRBD1 (5 bases). CDR1 and CDR2 (germline): SGDLS, YYNGEE. There are 13 residues in the CDR3. Trimming cost V 4 bases and J 5 bases, with 12 bases left between them. The CDR3 coding sequence is TGTGCCAGCAGCCGTAGGGGAGAGACTGAAGCTTTCTTT. This encodes CASSRRGETEAFF.

This sequence joins TRBV9 and TRBJ1-4, with a possible D match to TRBD1 (6 bases). The CDR3 is made up of 15 amino acids. Trimming stripped 3 bases from V and 2 bases from J, with 11 bases between. Germline V lookup: CDR1 SGDLS, CDR2 YYNGEE. The CDR3 DNA is TGTGCCAGCAGCGCAACACAGGGTACTAATGAAAAACTGTTTTTT. Its translation is CASSATQGTNEKLFF.

The V call is TRBV7-9, the J call TRBJ2-7; 9 nucleotides agree with TRBD2. The CDR3 has 15 residues. V dropped 4 bases and J dropped 0; count of bases not matched to a gene: 4. Germline V gives CDR1 SEHNR, CDR2 FQNEAQ (reference sequence). This CDR3 reads CASSSREGPSYEQYF. The CDR3, as DNA: TGTGCCAGCAGCTCGCGGGAGGGCCCCTCCTACGAGCAGTACTTC.

The V and J genes are TRBV29-1 and TRBJ1-6, with D possibly matching TRBD1 (5 bases). The CDR3 is made up of 16 amino acids. V was clipped by 6 bases and J by 3 bases, with 18 bases between them. CDR1 and CDR2 from the germline V gene are SQVTM and ANQGSEA. The CDR3 spells CSVGLRGAIYNSPLHF. The CDR3, as DNA: TGCAGCGTGGGCCTCCGAGGGGCTATCTATAATTCACCCCTCCACTTT.

The chain is built from TRBV6-6 and TRBJ1-2, with TRBD1 identical over 8 bases. This CDR3 comprises 16 residues. Germline-derived CDR1 and CDR2 are MNHNY and SVGAGI (reference sequence). The trim removed 2 bases at V and 4 bases at J, leaving 9 bases unmatched. The DNA for the CDR3 is TGTGCCAGCAGTTACCAACCGACAGGGGTCCCCTATGGCTACACCTTC. Amino acid sequence: CASSYQPTGVPYGYTF.

The chain joins TRBV5-4 to TRBJ2-7, with 7 bases identical to TRBD2. Trimming took 0 bases from V and 7 from J; bases not matched to a gene: 7. This CDR3 is built from 14 residues. Germline lookup yields CDR1 SGHNT and CDR2 YYREEE (reference sequence). Here the CDR3 reads CASSLGLAVREQYF. The CDR3 region has the DNA TGTGCCAGCAGCTTGGGTCTAGCGGTGAGGGAGCAGTACTTC.

This chain connects TRBV7-9 to TRBJ1-5; no clear D gene. This CDR3 has 13 amino acids. V lost 5 bases, J lost 4 bases, and 9 bases lay in between. Germline assignment: CDR1 SEHNR and CDR2 FQNEAQ (reference sequence). The CDR3 region has the DNA TGTGCCAGCAGCCGAGACGGAAATCAGCCCCAGCATTTT. Encoded protein: CASSRDGNQPQHF.

This clone was counted only a few times. The J gene is TRBJ2-1, the V gene TRBV30, with a weak D call TRBD2 (5 bases). Looked up from germline, CDR1 is GTSNPN and CDR2 is SVGIG (reference sequence). The CDR3 length is 16 residues. Trimming stripped 2 bases from V and 2 bases from J, with 16 bases between. The CDR3 coding sequence is TGTGCCTGGAGTCCGTTGACTACTCAAGCCTACAATGAGCAGTTCTTC. Translating gives CAWSPLTTQAYNEQFF.